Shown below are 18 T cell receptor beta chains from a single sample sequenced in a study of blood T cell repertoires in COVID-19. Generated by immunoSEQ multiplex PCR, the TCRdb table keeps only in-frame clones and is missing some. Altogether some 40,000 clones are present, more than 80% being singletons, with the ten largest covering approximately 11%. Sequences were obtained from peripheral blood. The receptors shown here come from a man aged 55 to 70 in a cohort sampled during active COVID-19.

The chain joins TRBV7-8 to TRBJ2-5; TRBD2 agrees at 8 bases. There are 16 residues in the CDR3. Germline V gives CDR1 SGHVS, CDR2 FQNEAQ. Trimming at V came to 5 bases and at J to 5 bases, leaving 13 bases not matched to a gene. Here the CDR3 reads CASSPRGSGDGETQYF. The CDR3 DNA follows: TGTGCCAGCAGCCCCAGGGGTAGCGGGGATGGCGAGACCCAGTACTTC.

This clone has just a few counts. The CDR3 here is CASSQRRGHYEQYF. CDR3 DNA sequence: TGTGCCAGCAGCCAGAGGAGGGGGCACTACGAGCAGTACTTC. The chain couples TRBV4-2 to TRBJ2-7; possibly TRBD1 for D (7 bases). The germline V gene encodes CDR1 LGHNA and CDR2 YNFKEQ. V was trimmed by 3 bases and J by 3 bases, leaving 12 bases between them. The CDR3 runs to 14 residues.

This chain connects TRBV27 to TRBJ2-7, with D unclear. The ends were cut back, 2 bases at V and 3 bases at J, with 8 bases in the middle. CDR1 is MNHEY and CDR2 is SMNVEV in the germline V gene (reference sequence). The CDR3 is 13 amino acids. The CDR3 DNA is TGTGCCAGCAGTTTAGGGCACCTCTACGAGCAGTACTTC. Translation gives CASSLGHLYEQYF.

The CDR3 region is CASSLVPLAGGRTDTQYF. In DNA, the CDR3 is TGTGCCAGCAGCTTAGTCCCACTAGCGGGAGGGCGCACAGATACGCAGTATTTT. The chain combines TRBV7-9 with TRBJ2-3; 13 bases align to TRBD2. This CDR3 is 18 amino acids long. Germline assignment: CDR1 SEHNR and CDR2 FQNEAQ (reference sequence). Germline trimming cut 1 base from V and 1 base from J; bases unmatched to any gene: 5. The whole variable domain, remainder taken from reference TRBV7-9 and TRBJ2-3, is DTGVSQNPRHKITKRGQNVTFRCDPISEHNRLYWYRQTLGQGPEFLTYFQNEAQLEKSRLLSDRFSAERPKGSFSTLEIQRTEQGDSAMYLCASSLVPLAGGRTDTQYFGPGTRLTVL.

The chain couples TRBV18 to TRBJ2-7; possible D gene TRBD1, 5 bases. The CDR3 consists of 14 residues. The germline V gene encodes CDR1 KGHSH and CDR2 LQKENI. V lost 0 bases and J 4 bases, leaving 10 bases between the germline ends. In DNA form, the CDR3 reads TGTGCCAGCTCACCACCGACAGACTGGTACGAGCAGTACTTC. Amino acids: CASSPPTDWYEQYF.

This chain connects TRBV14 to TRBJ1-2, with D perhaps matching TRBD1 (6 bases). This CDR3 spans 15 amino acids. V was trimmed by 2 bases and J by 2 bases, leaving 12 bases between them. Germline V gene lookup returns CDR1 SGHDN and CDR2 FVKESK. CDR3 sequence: CASSQNRDTNYGYTF. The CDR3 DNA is TGTGCCAGCAGCCAAAACCGGGACACCAACTATGGCTACACCTTC.

The CDR3 coding sequence is TGTGCCAGCAGCTTGGGACTAGCGGGCCATTTGAGTACCGGGGAGCTGTTTTTT. It encodes CASSLGLAGHLSTGELFF. The chain joins TRBV7-2 to TRBJ2-2, with TRBD2 matching over 12 bases. J gave up 5 bases and V 3 bases, and 10 bases lay outside the gene matches. The CDR3 spans 18 residues. The germline gives CDR1 SGHTA, CDR2 FQGNSA.

As DNA, the CDR3 is TGTGCCAGCAGCTTGGGGGGGGTGGTCTACGAGCAGTACTTC. It is translated as CASSLGGVVYEQYF. The rearrangement joins TRBV5-8 to TRBJ2-7; D possibly corresponds to TRBD2 (6 bases). From germline, CDR1 is SGHTS and CDR2 YDEGEE. This CDR3 spans 14 amino acids. Trimming took 0 bases from V and 3 from J, leaving 10 bases between them. Full variable domain (outside the CDR3, taken from reference TRBV5-8 and TRBJ2-7): EAGVTQSPTHLIKTRGQQATLRCSPISGHTSVYWYQQALGLGLQFLLWYDEGEERNRGNFPPRFSGRQFPNYSSELNVNALELEDSALYLCASSLGGVVYEQYFGPGTRLTVT.

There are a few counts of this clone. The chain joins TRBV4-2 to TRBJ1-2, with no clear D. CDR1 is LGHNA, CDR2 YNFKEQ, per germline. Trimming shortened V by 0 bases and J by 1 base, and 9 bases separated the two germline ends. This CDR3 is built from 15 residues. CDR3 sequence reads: CASSQDGADNYGYTF. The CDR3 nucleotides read TGTGCCAGCAGCCAAGATGGAGCTGATAACTATGGCTACACCTTC.

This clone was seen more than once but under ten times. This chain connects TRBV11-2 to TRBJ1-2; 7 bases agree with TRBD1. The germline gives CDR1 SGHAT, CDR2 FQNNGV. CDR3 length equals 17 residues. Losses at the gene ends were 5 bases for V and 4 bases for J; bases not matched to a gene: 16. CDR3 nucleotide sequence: TGTGCCAGCAGCCCCCGACAGGGACGGGGGTATAGCTATGGCTACACCTTC. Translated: CASSPRQGRGYSYGYTF.

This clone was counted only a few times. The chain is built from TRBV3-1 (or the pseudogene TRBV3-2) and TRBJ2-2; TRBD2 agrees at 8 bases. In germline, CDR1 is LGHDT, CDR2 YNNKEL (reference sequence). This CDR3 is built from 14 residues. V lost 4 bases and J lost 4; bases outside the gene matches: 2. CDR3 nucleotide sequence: TGTGCCAGCAGCCGCGCGGGGGGCACCGGGGAGCTGTTTTTT. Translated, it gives CASSRAGGTGELFF.

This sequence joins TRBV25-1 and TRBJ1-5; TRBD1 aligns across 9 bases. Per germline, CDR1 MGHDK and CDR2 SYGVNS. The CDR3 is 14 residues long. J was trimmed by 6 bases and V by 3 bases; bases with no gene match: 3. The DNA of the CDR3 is TGTGCCAGCAGTGATACAGGGGGCGGTCAGCCCCAGCATTTT. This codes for CASSDTGGGQPQHF.

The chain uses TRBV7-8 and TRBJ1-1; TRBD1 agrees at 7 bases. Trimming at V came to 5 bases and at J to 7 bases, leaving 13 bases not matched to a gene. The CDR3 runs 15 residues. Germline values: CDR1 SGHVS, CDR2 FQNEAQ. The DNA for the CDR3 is TGTGCCAGCAGCCCCACCCGGACAGGTAACTTTGAAGCTTTCTTT. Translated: CASSPTRTGNFEAFF.

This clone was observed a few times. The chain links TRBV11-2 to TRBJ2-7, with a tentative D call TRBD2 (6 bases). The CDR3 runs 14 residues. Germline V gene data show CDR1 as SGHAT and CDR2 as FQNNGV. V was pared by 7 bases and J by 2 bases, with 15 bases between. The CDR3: CASKDWAGPYEQYF. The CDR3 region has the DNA TGTGCCAGCAAGGATTGGGCGGGACCCTACGAGCAGTACTTC.

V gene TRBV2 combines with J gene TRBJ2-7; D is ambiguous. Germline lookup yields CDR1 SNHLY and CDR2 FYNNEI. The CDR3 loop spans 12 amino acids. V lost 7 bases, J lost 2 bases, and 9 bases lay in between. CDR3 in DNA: TGTGCCAGCACCAGGAATACCTACGAGCAGTACTTC. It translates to CASTRNTYEQYF.

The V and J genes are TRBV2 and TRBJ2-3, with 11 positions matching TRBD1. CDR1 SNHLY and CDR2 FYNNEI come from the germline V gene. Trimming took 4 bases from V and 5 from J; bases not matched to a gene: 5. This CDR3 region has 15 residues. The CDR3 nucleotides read TGTGCCAGCAGTGGGGCCGGGACAGGGGGAGATACGCAGTATTTT. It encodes CASSGAGTGGDTQYF.

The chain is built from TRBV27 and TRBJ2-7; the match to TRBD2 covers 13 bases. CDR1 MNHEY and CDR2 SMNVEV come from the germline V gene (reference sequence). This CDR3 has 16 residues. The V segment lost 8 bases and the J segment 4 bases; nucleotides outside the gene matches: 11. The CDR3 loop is CASYPFPGLAGYEQYF. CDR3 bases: TGTGCCAGCTATCCTTTTCCGGGACTAGCGGGGTACGAGCAGTACTTC.

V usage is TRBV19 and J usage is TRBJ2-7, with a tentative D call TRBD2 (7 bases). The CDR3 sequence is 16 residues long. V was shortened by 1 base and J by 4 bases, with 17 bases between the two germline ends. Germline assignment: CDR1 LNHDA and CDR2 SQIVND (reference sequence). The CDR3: CASSIGAGAVGYEQYF. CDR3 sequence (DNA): TGTGCCAGTAGTATAGGTGCGGGGGCCGTGGGATACGAGCAGTACTTC.